This TCR beta chain appears in the sequencing data of a study of cytomegalovirus exposure and HLA in healthy donors. About the research overall: Some 85 million unique TCRs, all from HLA-typed donors, were included in an early release of the data. Whole-study findings and limits: Some public TCRs appeared in many individuals, while most sequences were rare. A later analysis found that most CMV-associated TCR beta chains appeared HLA-restricted.

Germline V gene data show CDR1 as MRHNA and CDR2 as SNTAGT. V lost 3 bases, J lost 4 bases, and 11 bases lay in between. The CDR3 has 14 amino acids. PCR used 60 Vbeta primers and 13 Jbeta primers. Assay used: immunoSEQ multiplex PCR; TCRdb lists only in-frame clones, some missing. Here the sample spans roughly 130,000 clones, roughly 79% being singletons. About this clone itself: Its antigen is unidentified.

Sequenced input: PBMCs. J is TRBJ2-3 and V is TRBV6-4, with D unclear. This sequence was found in a woman between 40 and 50 years old in good health and CMV-seronegative. CDR3 amino acids: CASSELESSDTQYF. The CDR3 DNA is TGTGCCAGCAGTGAATTGGAGAGTTCAGATACGCAGTATTTT.